The next 27 T cell receptor beta chains were all read from a single sample in a study of blood T cell repertoires in COVID-19. The data were produced by immunoSEQ multiplex PCR, yet TCRdb's version contains in-frame clones alone and is incomplete. The profile shows 180,000 or so clones, approximately 84% of them singletons. The source material was peripheral blood. Every receptor here comes from a woman at least 80 years old with acute or convalescent COVID-19.

In its sample, this clone was seen once. CDR3 DNA sequence: TGTGCCAGCAGCGTGAGCGGGAATACCTACAATGAGCAGTTCTTC. This codes for CASSVSGNTYNEQFF. The chain links TRBV3-1 (or the pseudogene TRBV3-2) to TRBJ2-1; 7 nucleotides match TRBD2. Germline trimming cut 5 bases from V and 2 bases from J; bases unmatched to any gene: 6. The CDR3 has 15 residues. Per germline, CDR1 LGHDT and CDR2 YNNKEL (reference sequence).

V gene TRBV11-3 combines with J gene TRBJ2-5; a possible D gene is TRBD1 (5 bases). This CDR3 has 13 residues. Trimming left V 4 bases short and J 7 bases short, with 13 bases between. Germline V gene sequence: CDR1 SGHNT, CDR2 YENEEA. CDR3 in DNA: TGTGCCAGCAGCTCGTACCAAGGGGCGACCCAGTACTTC. Its translation is CASSSYQGATQYF.

The chain joins TRBV19 to TRBJ1-2, with D unclear. V was cut by 6 bases and J by 5 bases, with 10 bases left in between. The CDR3 is 12 residues long. CDR1 and CDR2 (germline): LNHDA, SQIVND (reference sequence). This chain's CDR3 is CASSLLSYGYTF. CDR3 nucleotides: TGTGCCAGTAGCCTCCTGTCTTATGGCTACACCTTC.

The chain is built from TRBV15 and TRBJ1-3; possible D gene TRBD1, 6 bases. Trimming took 3 bases from V and 1 from J, leaving 16 bases between them. Germline CDR1 reads LNHNV; CDR2 reads YYDKDF (reference sequence). The CDR3 contains 17 residues. The CDR3 region has the DNA TGTGCCACCAGCAGGGCCGGGACAACGTTATCTGGAAACACCATATATTTT. Protein: CATSRAGTTLSGNTIYF.

The sample holds one count of this clone. V is TRBV5-8 and J is TRBJ1-5; D is unclear. Trimming removed 4 bases at V and 1 base at J, with 9 bases between. CDR3 length: 14 residues. The germline gives CDR1 SGHTS, CDR2 YDEGEE. The CDR3 DNA sequence: TGTGCCAGCAGCCAACTAGGAAGCAATCAGCCCCAGCATTTT. This gives the protein CASSQLGSNQPQHF.

This clone was seen a single time. This chain connects TRBV5-1 to TRBJ1-5; D not resolved. This CDR3 spans 19 amino acids. Deletions cut 3 bases from V and 0 bases from J, with 22 bases between. Germline V gives CDR1 SGHRS, CDR2 YFSETQ. CDR3 residues: CASSSRPMRGRFSNQPQHF. As DNA, the CDR3 is TGCGCCAGCAGCTCACGACCCATGAGAGGGCGGTTTAGCAATCAGCCCCAGCATTTT.

The V gene is TRBV18, the J gene TRBJ1-3; D remains unclear. CDR3 size: 13 residues. V gave up 3 bases and J gave up 10 bases, with 13 bases separating them. From germline, CDR1 is KGHSH and CDR2 LQKENI. The CDR3 sequence: CASSPAEGTTIYF. The CDR3 DNA follows: TGTGCCAGCTCACCGGCGGAGGGTACGACCATATATTTT.

This sequence joins TRBV7-9 and TRBJ2-1, with TRBD2 matching 9 bases. Germline V gene sequence: CDR1 SEHNR, CDR2 FQNEAQ (reference sequence). V shed 3 bases, J shed 6 bases, and the junction held 9 bases outside the gene matches. CDR3 length equals 16 residues. This chain's CDR3 is CASSLLGSGRRNEQFF. CDR3 nucleotides: TGTGCCAGCAGCTTGTTGGGTAGCGGGAGACGCAATGAGCAGTTCTTC.

This clone showed up just once. The chain joins TRBV29-1 to TRBJ2-7, with 12 bases identical to TRBD2. The CDR3 is made up of 14 amino acids. Germline CDR1 is SQVTM and CDR2 is ANQGSEA. Trimming took 4 bases from V and 3 from J; bases not matched to a gene: 4. CDR3 region: CSVVRTSGNYEQYF. CDR3 coding DNA: TGCAGCGTTGTAAGGACTAGCGGGAACTACGAGCAGTACTTC.

This chain uses TRBV27 with TRBJ2-7; weak D call: TRBD2 (5 bases). V was trimmed by 5 bases and J by 2 bases, leaving 16 bases between them. Germline V gene sequence: CDR1 MNHEY, CDR2 SMNVEV (reference sequence). The CDR3 runs 15 residues. The CDR3, as DNA: TGTGCCAGCAGTCCGGACTTGACTGGGGCCTACGAGCAGTACTTC. The encoded protein is CASSPDLTGAYEQYF.

The chain is built from TRBV5-8 and TRBJ2-5; D might be TRBD1 (5 bases). V was pared by 2 bases and J by 4 bases, with 12 bases between. Germline V CDR1 and CDR2: SGHTS, YDEGEE. The CDR3 consists of 14 residues. The CDR3 DNA reads as TGTGCCAGCAGCTTAGGGCAGGGCCGAGAGACCCAGTACTTC. This gives the protein CASSLGQGRETQYF.

V gene TRBV6-5 combines with J gene TRBJ1-6; D remains ambiguous. The CDR3 has 14 residues. Germline V gene data show CDR1 as MNHEY and CDR2 as SVGAGI. V was cut by 2 bases and J by 7 bases, with 9 bases left in between. The CDR3, as DNA: TGTGCCAGCAGTTACCCGACTTCCAATTCACCCCTCCACTTT. This sequence encodes CASSYPTSNSPLHF.

The rearrangement joins TRBV19 to TRBJ2-3; 7 bases fit TRBD2. With 5 bases clipped from V and 4 bases from J, the junction kept 9 bases outside the gene matches. This CDR3 is 15 amino acids long. Germline V gene sequence: CDR1 LNHDA, CDR2 SQIVND (reference sequence). The CDR3 spells CASSSGGGKADTQYF. The CDR3 region has the DNA TGTGCCAGTAGTTCGGGGGGAGGTAAAGCAGATACGCAGTATTTT.

This chain joins TRBV21-1 and TRBJ1-3; the table's TRBD1 call for D was not verified on the DNA. TRBV21-1 is a listed pseudogene. The CDR3 runs to 16 residues. CDR3 sequence: CASSFLAGFSGNTIYF. The CDR3 region has the DNA TGTGCCAGCAGCTTTTTGGCAGGGTTTTCAGGAAACACCATATATTTT.

The chain is built from TRBV19 and TRBJ1-5, with 9 bases matching TRBD1. With V trimmed by 3 bases and J by 4 bases, 4 bases remained unmatched. Germline CDR1 reads LNHDA; CDR2 reads SQIVND (reference sequence). The CDR3 is 15 residues long. CDR3 nucleotide sequence: TGTGCCAGTAGTATCCGACAGGGGGGAAATCAGCCCCAGCATTTT. Its protein product is CASSIRQGGNQPQHF.

V gene TRBV7-9 combines with J gene TRBJ1-1; no firm D call. V shed 4 bases and J shed 0 bases, with 6 bases lying between them. There are 13 residues in the CDR3. Germline CDR1 and CDR2: SEHNR and FQNEAQ (reference sequence). CDR3 loop: CASSSQVNTEAFF. The CDR3 DNA is TGTGCCAGCAGCTCTCAGGTGAACACTGAAGCTTTCTTT.

The rearrangement links TRBV29-1 to TRBJ1-1; TRBD1 aligns across 7 bases. Germline V gives CDR1 SQVTM, CDR2 ANQGSEA. This CDR3 has 13 amino acids. With 6 bases clipped from V and 5 bases from J, the junction kept 9 bases outside the gene matches. The CDR3 here is CSVSTGPRTEAFF. CDR3 DNA: TGCAGCGTGTCGACAGGGCCGAGGACTGAAGCTTTCTTT.

The CDR3 loop is CAIRPGTRENEQFF. CDR3 DNA sequence: TGTGCCATCAGACCCGGGACTAGAGAGAATGAGCAGTTCTTC. The chain couples TRBV10-3 to TRBJ2-1, with 8 nucleotides matching TRBD2. This CDR3 spans 14 amino acids. Germline V gives CDR1 ENHRY, CDR2 SYGVKD. V lost 6 bases, J lost 7 bases, and 8 bases stayed unmatched.

The chain recombines TRBV6-2 or TRBV6-3 with TRBJ2-1, with D possibly TRBD1 on 6 matching bases. The CDR3 length is 14 residues. Germline CDR1 and CDR2: MNHEY and SVGEGT. V lost 6 bases to trimming and J lost 12 bases, with 21 bases between them. This CDR3 is CASSSRQVAHGQFF. The CDR3 DNA reads TGTGCCAGCAGCTCCCGACAGGTAGCCCATGGGCAGTTCTTC.

The gene calls are TRBV29-1 and TRBJ1-1, with D uncertain. The CDR3 loop spans 11 amino acids. V lost 4 bases and J lost 5, with 8 bases in between. The germline gives CDR1 SQVTM, CDR2 ANQGSEA. CDR3 coding DNA: TGCAGCGTTGGCGGGCCGACTGAAGCTTTCTTT. This encodes CSVGGPTEAFF.

The CDR3 nucleotides are TGTGCCAGCAGCCAAGGGACAGGGGCTCAGCCCCAGCATTTT. Its protein is CASSQGTGAQPQHF. This chain links TRBV3-1 (or the pseudogene TRBV3-2) with TRBJ1-5; 9 bases match TRBD1. V lost 1 base to trimming and J lost 6 bases; unmatched junction nucleotides: 1. Germline V gene data show CDR1 as LGHDT and CDR2 as YNNKEL (reference sequence). CDR3 size: 14 residues.

The gene calls are TRBV23-1 and TRBJ2-1; a weak D match, TRBD1 (5 bases). TRBV23-1 is recorded as an ORF, its role being uncertain. Deletions cut 0 bases from V and 1 base from J, with 13 bases between. This CDR3 region has 17 residues. In nucleotides, the CDR3 is TGCGCCAGCAGTCAATCCAATCCCGACAGATCCTACAATGAGCAGTTCTTC. Encoded protein: CASSQSNPDRSYNEQFF.

V usage is TRBV6-6 and J usage is TRBJ1-6; TRBD1 matches at 7 bases. The V gene's germline CDR1 is MNHNY and CDR2 SVGAGI (reference sequence). This CDR3 region has 16 residues. J gave up 4 bases and V 2 bases, and 5 bases lay outside the gene matches. The CDR3 is CASSYEGAHYNSPLHF. CDR3 nucleotide sequence: TGTGCCAGCAGTTACGAGGGGGCCCATTATAATTCACCCCTCCACTTT.

This clone was detected only a few times. V gene TRBV5-1 combines with J gene TRBJ2-5; 12 nucleotides agree with TRBD2. The J segment lost 6 bases and the V segment lost 2 bases, leaving 8 bases of the junction unmatched. Germline CDR1 and CDR2: SGHRS and YFSETQ. The CDR3 sequence is 16 residues long. The CDR3 bases are TGCGCCAGCAGCTTCTCTAGCGGGAGGGCCGGGAAGACCCAGTACTTC. It codes for CASSFSSGRAGKTQYF.

The chain couples TRBV19 to TRBJ2-7; 10 bases agree with TRBD1. This CDR3 contains 16 residues. V shed 4 bases and J 4 bases; nucleotides not matched to a gene: 10. The germline gives CDR1 LNHDA, CDR2 SQIVND (reference sequence). CDR3 loop: CASSTSVGDRGYEQYF. The CDR3 DNA is TGTGCCAGTAGTACCTCCGTGGGGGACAGGGGTTACGAGCAGTACTTC.

The genes are TRBV4-1 and TRBJ2-1; the match to TRBD2 covers 7 bases. This CDR3 is 15 amino acids long. Germline loops: CDR1 MGHRA, CDR2 YSYEKL. J was trimmed by 3 bases and V by 7 bases; bases with no gene match: 9. As DNA, the CDR3 is TGCGCCAGCACCCGCCGGGCGGGAGACTACAATGAGCAGTTCTTC. Translation: CASTRRAGDYNEQFF.

V and J are TRBV11-1 and TRBJ2-5, with D possibly TRBD1 on 6 matching bases. The CDR3 has 14 amino acids. From germline, CDR1 is SGHAT and CDR2 FQDESV (reference sequence). V dropped 6 bases and J dropped 3 bases, with 14 bases sitting between them. The CDR3 sequence is CASSPRTEEETQYF. DNA of the CDR3: TGTGCCAGCAGTCCCCGGACAGAGGAAGAGACCCAGTACTTC.